This T cell receptor (beta chain) came from a study of Ad26.COV2.S vaccination and SARS-CoV-2 variants. Treatment given: some 20 received Ad26.COV2.S at low or high dose, single or two shots; roughly 5 received placebo; per-sample allocation not given. Day 63 after the first injection of vaccine or placebo was the sampling time. V gave up 6 bases and J gave up 6 bases, with 10 bases separating them. The CDR3 runs to 12 residues. Germline loops: CDR1 MNHNY, CDR2 SVGAGI (reference sequence). Profiled with immunoSEQ multiplex PCR; TCRdb holds only in-frame clones, not every one. The table includes a few hundred thousand clones, around 92% detected once.

The V and J genes are TRBV6-6 and TRBJ2-3; no definite D call. The TCR was taken from a person between 18 and 65 years old who received the Ad26.COV2.S COVID-19 vaccine or a placebo. The sequenced sample was peripheral blood, obtained in a trial of Ad26.COV2.S vaccine versus placebo. CDR3 sequence reads: CASRPMADTQYF. The CDR3 DNA reads as TGTGCCAGCAGGCCCATGGCGGATACGCAGTATTTT.